This T cell receptor (beta chain) originates from a study of neurological immune-mediated disorders. Germline loops: CDR1 SQVTM, CDR2 ANQGSEA. The CDR3 loop spans 14 amino acids. The V gene end was trimmed by 6 bases and the J gene end by 11 bases; junction bases not matched to a gene: 14. 5'RACE generated cDNA with 10-nucleotide random UMIs. In every sequencing run, more than 200 million TCR-beta sequences were generated from 15-18 subjects. Via MiXCR, TCRdb re-called the 5' RACE reads, giving one row per CDR3 protein. Found here are approximately 66,000 distinct CDR3 sequences, 4.5% to 5.5% of them singletons; the top ten hold 6.5% to 7.5%. Points from the study as a whole: One related-CDR3 cluster, found by phylogenetic grouping, held repertoires of 18 of 34 multiple sclerosis patients and is a possible signature. No sharing of CDR3 amino acid sequences was observed among expanded clones across subjects, suggesting private repertoires in all groups.

This clonotype has a count of ten or more. The antigen is not known. The chain combines TRBV29-1 with TRBJ1-1; TRBD1 matches at 11 bases. Sequencing input: PBMCs. This sequence was found in a young man with multiple sclerosis. This chain's CDR3 is CSVRIRTGGLSAFF. CDR3 DNA: TGCAGCGTGAGAATCAGGACAGGGGGCTTGAGTGCTTTCTTT.